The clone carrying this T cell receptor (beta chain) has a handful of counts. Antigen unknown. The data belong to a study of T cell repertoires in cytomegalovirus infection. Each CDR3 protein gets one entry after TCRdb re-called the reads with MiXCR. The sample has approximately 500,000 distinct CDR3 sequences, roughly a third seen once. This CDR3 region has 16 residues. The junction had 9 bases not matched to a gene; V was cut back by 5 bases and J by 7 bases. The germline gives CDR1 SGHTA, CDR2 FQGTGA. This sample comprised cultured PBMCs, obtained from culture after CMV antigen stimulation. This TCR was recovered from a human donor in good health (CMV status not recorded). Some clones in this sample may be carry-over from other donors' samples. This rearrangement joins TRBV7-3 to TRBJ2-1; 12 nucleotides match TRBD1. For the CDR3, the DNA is TGTGCCAGCAGCCAGGGCCGGGACAGGGGGCTTAATGAGCAGTTCTTC. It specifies CASSQGRDRGLNEQFF.